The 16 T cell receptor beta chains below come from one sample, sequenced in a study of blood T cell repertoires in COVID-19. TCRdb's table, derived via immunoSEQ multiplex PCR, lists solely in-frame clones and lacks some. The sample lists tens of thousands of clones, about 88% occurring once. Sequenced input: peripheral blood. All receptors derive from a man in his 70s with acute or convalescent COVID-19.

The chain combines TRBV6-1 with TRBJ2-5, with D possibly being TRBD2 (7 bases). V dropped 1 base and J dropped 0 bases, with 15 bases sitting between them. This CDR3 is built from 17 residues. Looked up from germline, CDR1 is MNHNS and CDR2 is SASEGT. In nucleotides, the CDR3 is TGTGCCAGCAGTGAAGTTTTCCGCGGGGGCCACCAAGAGACCCAGTACTTC. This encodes CASSEVFRGGHQETQYF.

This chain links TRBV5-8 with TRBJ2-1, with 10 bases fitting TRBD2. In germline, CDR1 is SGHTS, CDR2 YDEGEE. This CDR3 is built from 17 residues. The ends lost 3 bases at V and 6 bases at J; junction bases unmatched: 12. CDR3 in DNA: TGTGCCAGCAGCTCTGCCTGGACTAGCGGCGGAGGCAATGAGCAGTTCTTC. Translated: CASSSAWTSGGGNEQFF.

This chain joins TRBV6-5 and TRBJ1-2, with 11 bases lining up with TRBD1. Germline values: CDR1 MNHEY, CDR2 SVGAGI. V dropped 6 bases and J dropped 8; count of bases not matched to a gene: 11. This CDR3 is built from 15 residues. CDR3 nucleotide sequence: TGTGCCAGCAGCCCCCATGGACAGGGGGCTGAGGGCTACACCTTC. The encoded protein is CASSPHGQGAEGYTF.

Here the CDR3 DNA reads TGTGCCAGCAGCTTCACGGACAGGGAGGAAAAACTGTTTTTT. Residues: CASSFTDREEKLFF. The chain couples TRBV5-6 to TRBJ1-4, with 8 bases fitting TRBD1. Trimming cost V 2 bases and J 8 bases; bases outside gene matches: 5. The V gene's germline CDR1 is SGHDT and CDR2 YYEEEE. The CDR3 totals 14 residues.

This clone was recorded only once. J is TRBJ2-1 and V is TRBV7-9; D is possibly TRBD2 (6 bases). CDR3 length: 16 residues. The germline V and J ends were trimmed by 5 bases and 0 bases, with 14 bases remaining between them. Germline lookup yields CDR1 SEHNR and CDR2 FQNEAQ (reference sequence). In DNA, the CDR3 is TGTGCCAGCAGCCCACCGGCGGGGAGCTCCTACAATGAGCAGTTCTTC. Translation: CASSPPAGSSYNEQFF.

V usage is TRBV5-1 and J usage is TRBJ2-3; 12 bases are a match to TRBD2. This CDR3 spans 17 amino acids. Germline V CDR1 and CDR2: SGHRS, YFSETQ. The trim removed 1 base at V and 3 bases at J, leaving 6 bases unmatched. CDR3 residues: CASSLTSGGQRTDTQYF. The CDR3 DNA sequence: TGCGCCAGCAGCTTGACTAGCGGGGGGCAGAGGACAGATACGCAGTATTTT.

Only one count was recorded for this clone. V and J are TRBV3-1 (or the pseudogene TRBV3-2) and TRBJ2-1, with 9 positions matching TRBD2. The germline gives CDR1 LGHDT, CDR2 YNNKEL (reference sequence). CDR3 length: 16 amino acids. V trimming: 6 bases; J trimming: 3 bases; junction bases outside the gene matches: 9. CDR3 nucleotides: TGTGCCAGCAGAGCCTCCGGGACTAGCTTCTACAATGAGCAGTTCTTC. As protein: CASRASGTSFYNEQFF.

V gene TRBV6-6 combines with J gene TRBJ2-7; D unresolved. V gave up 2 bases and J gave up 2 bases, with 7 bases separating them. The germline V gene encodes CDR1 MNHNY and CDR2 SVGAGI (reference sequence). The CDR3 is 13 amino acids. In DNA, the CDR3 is TGTGCCAGCAGTTACCCCCTTCCCTACGAGCAGTACTTC. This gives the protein CASSYPLPYEQYF.

The DNA for the CDR3 is TGTGCCTGCCAAACTAGAGGGGGCCCCAGCTCCTACAATGAGCAGTTCTTC. Translation: CACQTRGGPSSYNEQFF. The chain couples TRBV30 to TRBJ2-1; 7 nucleotides line up with TRBD1. Per the germline V gene, CDR1 is GTSNPN and CDR2 is SVGIG (reference sequence). Trimming cost V 6 bases and J 0 bases; bases outside gene matches: 14. This CDR3 has 17 residues.

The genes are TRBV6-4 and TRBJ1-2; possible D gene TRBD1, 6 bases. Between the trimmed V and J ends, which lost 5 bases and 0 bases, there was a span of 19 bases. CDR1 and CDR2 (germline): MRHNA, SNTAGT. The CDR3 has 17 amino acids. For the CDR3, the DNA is TGTGCCAGCAGTTTCGGAGGGGGGGCGAACTCTAACTATGGCTACACCTTC. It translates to CASSFGGGANSNYGYTF.

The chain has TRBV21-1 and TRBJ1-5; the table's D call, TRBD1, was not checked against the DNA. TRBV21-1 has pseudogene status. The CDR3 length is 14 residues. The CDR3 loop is CASRDSPSNQPQHF. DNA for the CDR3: TGTGCCAGCAGAGACAGTCCGAGCAATCAGCCCCAGCATTTT.

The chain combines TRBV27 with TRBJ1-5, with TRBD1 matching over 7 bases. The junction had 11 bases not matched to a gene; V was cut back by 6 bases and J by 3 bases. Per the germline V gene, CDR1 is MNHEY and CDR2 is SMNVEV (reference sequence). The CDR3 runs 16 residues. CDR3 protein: CASSPGWGQLNQPQHF. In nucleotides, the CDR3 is TGTGCCAGCAGCCCCGGTTGGGGACAGCTCAATCAGCCCCAGCATTTT.

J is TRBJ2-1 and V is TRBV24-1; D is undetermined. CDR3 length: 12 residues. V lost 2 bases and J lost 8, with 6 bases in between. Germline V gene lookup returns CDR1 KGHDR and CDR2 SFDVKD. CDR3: CATSDWSYEQFF. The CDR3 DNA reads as TGTGCCACCAGTGATTGGAGTTATGAGCAGTTCTTC.

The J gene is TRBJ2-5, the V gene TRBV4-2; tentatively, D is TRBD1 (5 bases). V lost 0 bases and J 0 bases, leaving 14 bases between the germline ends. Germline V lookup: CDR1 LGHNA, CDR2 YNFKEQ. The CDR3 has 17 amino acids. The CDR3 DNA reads TGTGCCAGCAGCCAAGACCTTGGGGCCCAGCACCAAGAGACCCAGTACTTC. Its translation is CASSQDLGAQHQETQYF.

CDR3 bases: TGCGCCAGCAGCCCAGGGAGGGCGCTTCTAGGCTACACCTTC. This sequence encodes CASSPGRALLGYTF. This sequence joins TRBV4-3 and TRBJ1-2; maybe TRBD1 (5 bases). CDR1 and CDR2 from the germline V gene are LGHNA and YSLEER. The CDR3 is 14 residues long. With 4 bases removed from V and 8 bases from J, the gap between germline ends came to 17 bases.

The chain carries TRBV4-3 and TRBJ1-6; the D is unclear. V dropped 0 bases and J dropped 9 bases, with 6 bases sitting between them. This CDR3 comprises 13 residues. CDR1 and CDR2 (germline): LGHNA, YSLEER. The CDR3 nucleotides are TGCGCCAGCAGCCAAGATCGGAGTTCACCCCTCCACTTT. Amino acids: CASSQDRSSPLHF.